This record looks at one TCR beta chain sequence and its context. Its antigen remains unidentified. This sample was included in a study of CD8 T cells in ankylosing spondylitis. Study-level points and caveats: Made up of about eight highly homologous variants, a TCR beta motif appeared characteristic of ankylosing spondylitis blood. According to the report, clones linked to the disease were significantly enriched in matched synovial fluid samples taken from ankylosing spondylitis patients.

Using quantitative 5'-RACE with molecular barcodes, the authors made TCR beta libraries. TCRdb redid the calling of the 5' RACE reads with MiXCR, one entry per CDR3 protein. The sample records 200,000 to 250,000 distinct CDR3 sequences, approximately 20% being singletons. This CDR3 contains 13 residues. Germline CDR1 is ENHRY and CDR2 is SYGVKD. Trimming left V 8 bases short and J 5 bases short, with 14 bases between. The chain employs TRBV10-3 and TRBJ2-3, with D perhaps matching TRBD1 (6 bases). Sequencing used blood, either unsorted or a sorted T cell fraction (not recorded which). The receptor was derived from a male donor with ankylosing spondylitis. In DNA, the CDR3 is TGTGCCATCCTCGCGGCAGGGGAAGATACGCAGTATTTT. This encodes CAILAAGEDTQYF.